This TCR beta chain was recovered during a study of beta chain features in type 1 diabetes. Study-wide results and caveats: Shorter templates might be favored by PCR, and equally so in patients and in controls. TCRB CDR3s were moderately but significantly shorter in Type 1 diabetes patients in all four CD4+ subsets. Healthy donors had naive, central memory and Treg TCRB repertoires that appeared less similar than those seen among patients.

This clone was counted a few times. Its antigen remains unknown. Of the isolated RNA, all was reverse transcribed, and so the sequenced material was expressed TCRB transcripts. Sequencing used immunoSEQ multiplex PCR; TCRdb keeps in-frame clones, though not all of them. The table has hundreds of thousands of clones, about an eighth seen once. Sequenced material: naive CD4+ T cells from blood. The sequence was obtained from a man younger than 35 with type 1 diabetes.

Written as DNA, the CDR3 is TGTGCCAGTAGTATAGACAGGGGTGGTTCTGGGGCCAACGTCCTGACTTTC. It yields the protein CASSIDRGGSGANVLTF. The V call is TRBV19, the J call TRBJ2-6; a weak D match, TRBD1 (6 bases). The CDR3 is 17 amino acids. V was shortened by 0 bases and J by 1 base, with 10 bases between the two germline ends. CDR1 is LNHDA, CDR2 SQIVND, per germline (reference sequence).